This TCR beta chain was retrieved from a study of T-cell reconstitution after alpha-beta-depleted transplantation in children. Findings of the study overall: Alpha-beta T cells present about two months after transplant were reported to originate from several hundred expanded graft clones. Surviving recipient cells, namely T cells and thymic progenitors, were the source of high day-60 TCRbeta diversity in some patients. T-cell counts and diversity were attributed mostly to newly produced T cells one year after transplant.

This clonotype has just a few counts. The target antigen is unknown. Construction of the TCRbeta library involved unique molecular identifiers. TCRdb re-called the PCR reads through MiXCR, storing one row per CDR3 protein. This sample has fewer than 750,000 distinct CDR3 sequences, with 27% found just once. This clonotype was obtained from a boy less than two years old with Wiskott-Aldrich syndrome, due to receive a stem cell transplant. The sample was PBMCs, taken before TCRalphabeta/CD19-depleted stem cell transplant.

CDR3 amino acids: CASWGAGVEQYF. The DNA for the CDR3 is TGTGCCAGCTGGGGGGCGGGCGTCGAGCAGTACTTC. V is TRBV27 and J is TRBJ2-7; TRBD1 or TRBD2 may be the D gene (6 bases each). The V gene lost 8 bases and the J gene lost 6 bases, with 14 bases spanning the gap. This CDR3 spans 12 amino acids. The germline gives CDR1 MNHEY, CDR2 SMNVEV (reference sequence).